Shown below are 3 T cell receptor beta chains from a single sample sequenced in a study of response to subunit inactivated influenza vaccine. TCRdb re-called the RT-PCR reads with MiXCR, one entry per CDR3 protein. The data show around 520,000 distinct CDR3 sequences, 25% seen once. The sample in question was CD4+ T cells sorted from PBMCs, obtained around 5 days after vaccination. All receptors derive from a man over 45 who received an inactivated influenza vaccine.

This clonotype turned up a few times. The genes are TRBV7-2 and TRBJ2-7; maybe TRBD2 (6 bases). Trimming removed 5 bases from V and 3 bases from J, with 14 bases in between. This CDR3 has 14 amino acids. In germline, CDR1 is SGHTA, CDR2 FQGNSA. CDR3 protein: CASSVPGLFYEQYF. Here the CDR3 DNA reads TGTGCCAGCAGCGTACCGGGACTGTTCTACGAGCAGTACTTC.

The chain employs TRBV29-1 and TRBJ2-2, with D possibly being TRBD1 (6 bases). The V gene lost 4 bases and the J gene lost 4 bases, with 19 bases spanning the gap. The CDR3 has 16 amino acids. Germline V gene data show CDR1 as SQVTM and CDR2 as ANQGSEA. This CDR3 reads CSVGHRAIGVTGELFF. CDR3 sequence (DNA): TGCAGCGTTGGCCACAGGGCTATCGGAGTCACCGGGGAGCTGTTTTTT.

The V gene is TRBV20-1, the J gene TRBJ2-6; no definite D call. The germline gives CDR1 DFQATT, CDR2 SNEGSKA (reference sequence). The V end was cut by 0 bases, the J end by 0 bases, with 18 bases between. The CDR3 runs to 19 residues. DNA of the CDR3: TGCAGTGCTAGAGATTCCTACCTGGGCCCAAACTCTGGGGCCAACGTCCTGACTTTC. Translation: CSARDSYLGPNSGANVLTF.